The clone carrying this T cell receptor (beta chain) appeared a single time. Both 60 Vbeta primers and 13 Jbeta primers went into the PCR. TCRdb's table, derived via immunoSEQ multiplex PCR, lists solely in-frame clones and lacks some. The repertoire holds roughly 100,000 clones, with just over 75% as singletons. This sample stems from a study of cytomegalovirus exposure and HLA in healthy donors. Trimming cost V 2 bases and J 9 bases; bases outside gene matches: 8. The CDR3 length is 14 residues. Germline CDR1 is MDHEN and CDR2 is SYDVKM. The origin of this receptor is a man between 35 and 55 years old in good health and CMV-seropositive. The chain is built from TRBV28 and TRBJ2-5; 8 bases fit TRBD1. The material sequenced was PBMCs. Here the CDR3 DNA reads TGTGCCAGCAGTTTAGAATCCAGGGGGCTTTCCCAGTACTTC. Protein: CASSLESRGLSQYF.